Listed here is a single T cell receptor (beta chain). Assay: immunoSEQ multiplex PCR; the TCRdb copy retains only in-frame clones and omits some. The data contain roughly 25,000 clones, about 80% of them singletons. This sample stems from a study of PD-1 blockade in classical Hodgkin lymphoma. CDR3 size: 14 residues. CDR1 is LNHNV and CDR2 is YYDKDF in the germline V gene (reference sequence). V was shortened by 4 bases and J by 2 bases, with 10 bases between the two germline ends. All trial patients relapsed after autologous stem cell transplantation. The sequence was collected from a human donor with classical Hodgkin lymphoma. V and J are TRBV15 and TRBJ2-3; TRBD2 might be the D (5 bases). The sample was peripheral blood mononuclear cells (PBMCs), taken at baseline. Here the CDR3 DNA reads TGTGCCACCAGCAAGAAGCGGTTCACAGATACGCAGTATTTT. Translation gives CATSKKRFTDTQYF.